The TCR beta chain described here comes from a study of regulatory T cells in long-lasting Graves disease. Relying on iRepertoire HTBI primers and Arm-PCR of CDR3 regions, the team built TCR beta libraries. One entry per CDR3 protein results from TCRdb running MiXCR on the multiplex PCR reads. The sample contains roughly 700,000 distinct CDR3 sequences, 30% of which appear only once. The time point denotes: persistent/refractory GD, antithyroid drugs over 5 years with positive TRAb. Making the TCR library involved RNA that had been extracted from PBMCs. Blood from the periphery, around 9 milliliters in all, was drawn into EDTA tubes. V shed 8 bases and J shed 0 bases, with 14 bases lying between them. The CDR3 runs to 14 residues. In germline, CDR1 is SGHRS, CDR2 YFSETQ.

The rearrangement uses TRBV5-1 and TRBJ1-2; a possible D gene is TRBD1 (5 bases). This TCR derives from a female donor with Graves disease. The sequences come from peripheral blood mononuclear cells (PBMCs), collected when the disease was refractory, from a patient treated with antithyroid drugs. In DNA, the CDR3 is TGCGCCAGTGGAAGGGACGGTGCTAACTATGGCTACACCTTC. Translation: CASGRDGANYGYTF.